Listed here are 13 T cell receptor beta chains from one sample, sequenced in a study of blood T cell repertoires in COVID-19. Data came from immunoSEQ multiplex PCR; TCRdb stores just in-frame clones and leaves some out. The table includes roughly 200,000 clones, 65% to 85% detected once. Material: peripheral blood. The receptor source for this set is a man aged 45-65 years with active or convalescent COVID-19.

This chain links TRBV19 with TRBJ1-5; D is unresolved. CDR3 length equals 16 residues. V was cut by 4 bases and J by 1 base, with 14 bases left in between. Per germline, CDR1 LNHDA and CDR2 SQIVND (reference sequence). CDR3 DNA sequence: TGTGCCAGTAGTAGCCTTGCGGCAGCGAGCAATCAGCCCCAGCATTTT. Its protein product is CASSSLAAASNQPQHF. Complete variable domain (other parts from reference TRBV19 and TRBJ1-5): DGGITQSPKYLFRKEGQNVTLSCEQNLNHDAMYWYRQDPGQGLRLIYYSQIVNDFQKGDIAEGYSVSREKKESFPLTVTSAQKNPTAFYLCASSSLAAASNQPQHFGDGTRLSIL.

V and J are TRBV30 and TRBJ1-6; D possibly corresponds to TRBD1 (6 bases). CDR1 and CDR2 from the germline V gene are GTSNPN and SVGIG (reference sequence). Trimming removed 2 bases at V and 5 bases at J, with 10 bases between. This CDR3 comprises 14 residues. CDR3 nucleotide sequence: TGTGCCTGGAGTCGGGCAGGGGATAATTCACCCCTCCACTTT. It codes for CAWSRAGDNSPLHF. Combining the CDR3 with reference TRBV30 and TRBJ1-6 gives the whole variable domain SQTIHQWPATLVQPVGSPLSLECTVEGTSNPNLYWYRQAAGRGLQLLFYSVGIGQISSEVPQNLSASRPQDRQFILSSKKLLLSDSGFYLCAWSRAGDNSPLHFGNGTRLTVT.

V gene TRBV5-4 combines with J gene TRBJ2-5; TRBD1 matches 11 bases. The CDR3 is made up of 17 amino acids. In germline, CDR1 is SGHNT, CDR2 YYREEE (reference sequence). J lost 5 bases, V lost 0 bases, and 9 bases had no gene match. DNA of the CDR3: TGTGCCAGCAGCTTGGGTCCTGGACAGGGGGCAGCTGAGACCCAGTACTTC. Its protein is CASSLGPGQGAAETQYF.

This chain connects TRBV7-9 to TRBJ1-6; 8 nucleotides agree with TRBD1. The CDR3 runs to 15 residues. Germline CDR1 and CDR2: SEHNR and FQNEAQ (reference sequence). J was trimmed by 7 bases and V by 3 bases; bases with no gene match: 5. This CDR3 is CASSLDRAGNSPLHF. CDR3 nucleotide sequence: TGTGCCAGCAGCTTGGACAGGGCGGGAAATTCACCCCTCCACTTT. Full variable domain (missing parts from reference TRBV7-9 and TRBJ1-6): DTGVSQNPRHKITKRGQNVTFRCDPISEHNRLYWYRQTLGQGPEFLTYFQNEAQLEKSRLLSDRFSAERPKGSFSTLEIQRTEQGDSAMYLCASSLDRAGNSPLHFGNGTRLTVT.

The rearrangement uses TRBV2 and TRBJ2-5, with D uncertain. V was clipped by 4 bases and J by 3 bases, with 6 bases between them. The CDR3 runs 12 residues. The V gene's germline CDR1 is SNHLY and CDR2 FYNNEI. CDR3 sequence reads: CASSAREETQYF. As DNA, the CDR3 is TGTGCCAGCAGTGCCCGAGAAGAGACCCAGTACTTC.

The chain joins TRBV19 to TRBJ1-6, with 7 bases lining up with TRBD1. Germline V gene sequence: CDR1 LNHDA, CDR2 SQIVND (reference sequence). V was clipped by 4 bases and J by 10 bases; unmatched bases: 4. The CDR3 is 13 residues long. CDR3 loop: CASSRQGNSPLHF. The CDR3 DNA follows: TGTGCCAGTAGTAGACAGGGAAACTCACCCCTCCACTTT.

V is TRBV12-3 or TRBV12-4 and J is TRBJ1-1, with no clear D. The CDR3 is made up of 11 amino acids. The ends were cut back, 6 bases at V and 7 bases at J, with 9 bases in the middle. The CDR3 reads CASRRTIEAFF. CDR3 DNA sequence: TGTGCCAGCAGGAGGACTATTGAAGCTTTCTTT.

The chain is built from TRBV19 and TRBJ2-3; TRBD2 aligns across 13 bases. The V segment lost 4 bases and the J segment 1 base; nucleotides outside the gene matches: 2. This CDR3 is built from 16 residues. Per germline, CDR1 LNHDA and CDR2 SQIVND (reference sequence). CDR3 nucleotide sequence: TGTGCCAGTAGTACCGGACTAGCGGGGGGCACAGATACGCAGTATTTT. This translates into CASSTGLAGGTDTQYF.

V and J are TRBV3-1 (or the pseudogene TRBV3-2) and TRBJ2-5; 12 positions match TRBD2. V shed 1 base and J 6 bases; nucleotides not matched to a gene: 9. Germline CDR1 is LGHDT and CDR2 is YNNKEL (reference sequence). CDR3 length equals 17 residues. CDR3 region: CASSQGLAGGAGKTQYF. In DNA form, the CDR3 reads TGTGCCAGCAGCCAAGGGCTAGCGGGGGGGGCCGGGAAGACCCAGTACTTC.

The genes are TRBV6-6 and TRBJ2-3, with D uncertain. V was cut by 2 bases and J by 4 bases, with 13 bases left in between. The CDR3 loop spans 15 amino acids. CDR1 MNHNY and CDR2 SVGAGI come from the germline V gene (reference sequence). CDR3 amino acids: CASSYPTRFADTQYF. DNA of the CDR3: TGTGCCAGCAGTTACCCGACAAGATTCGCAGATACGCAGTATTTT.

Here the CDR3 DNA reads TGCAGCGTGACACCAACGGGGACAGATACGCAGTATTTT. Translated, it gives CSVTPTGTDTQYF. V and J are TRBV29-1 and TRBJ2-3; D perhaps matches TRBD2 (5 bases). The CDR3 spans 13 residues. From germline, CDR1 is SQVTM and CDR2 ANQGSEA. The V end lost 6 bases, the J end lost 3 bases, and 13 bases lay between the germline ends.

This chain links TRBV6-5 with TRBJ2-3; 7 bases are a match to TRBD1. The CDR3 covers 13 residues. Germline V gene data show CDR1 as MNHEY and CDR2 as SVGAGI. The junction had 6 bases not matched to a gene; V was cut back by 6 bases and J by 6 bases. CDR3 residues: CASRVTGQDTQYF. The CDR3 nucleotides read TGTGCCAGCAGAGTGACAGGGCAGGATACGCAGTATTTT.

CDR3 DNA sequence: TGTGCCAGCAGCCCCGGGACAGGTTACTACGAGCAGTACTTC. Amino acids: CASSPGTGYYEQYF. This sequence joins TRBV14 and TRBJ2-7; TRBD1 matches at 8 bases. This CDR3 is 14 amino acids long. V trimming: 4 bases; J trimming: 3 bases; junction bases outside the gene matches: 5. Germline V lookup: CDR1 SGHDN, CDR2 FVKESK.